This T cell receptor (beta chain) was obtained from a study of cytomegalovirus exposure and HLA in healthy donors. Notes on the study in general: With further analysis later on, most CMV-associated TCR beta chains appeared HLA-restricted. A later analysis reportedly identified an Asian-associated ancestry cluster as carrying fewer N-insertions than the approximately 670-donor mean.

The PCR used 60 Vbeta and 13 Jbeta primers. Measured with immunoSEQ multiplex PCR; TCRdb has only the in-frame clones, and not every one. Counted here are under 150,000 clones, around four fifths occurring once; the ten biggest clones make up approximately 1.3%. On this clone: Its antigen is as yet unknown.

This CDR3 spans 14 amino acids. The germline V and J ends were trimmed by 10 bases and 6 bases, with 19 bases remaining between them. CDR1 is MNHEY and CDR2 is SMNVEV in the germline V gene (reference sequence). Unrecorded immune exposure was likely among donors, who were nominally healthy when sampled. The sample taken for sequencing was PBMCs. The receptor was derived from a male donor in good health and CMV-seropositive. This chain connects TRBV27 to TRBJ2-1, with a weak D call TRBD2 (7 bases). The CDR3, as DNA: TGTGCCACTAAAGTGGGGGGGCTAACCAATGAGCAGTTCTTC. This gives the protein CATKVGGLTNEQFF.